This T cell receptor (beta chain) stems from a study of response to subunit inactivated influenza vaccine. TCRdb re-called the RT-PCR reads with MiXCR, one entry per CDR3 protein. Of about 700,000 distinct CDR3 sequences in the sample, approximately 14% were seen once. In this sample, this clonotype turned up a few times. This TCR was sampled from a man aged 50 to 60 who received an inactivated influenza vaccine. The sequences come from PBMCs from blood, collected about 14 days before vaccination.

The CDR3 coding sequence is TGCAGCGTCTCAGGACAGGGGGCGCGACGGGAGCAGTACTTC. It codes for CSVSGQGARREQYF. The V gene is TRBV29-1, the J gene TRBJ2-7, with 11 bases matching TRBD1. The trim removed 6 bases at V and 7 bases at J, leaving 11 bases unmatched. Germline CDR1 reads SQVTM; CDR2 reads ANQGSEA. This CDR3 contains 14 residues.